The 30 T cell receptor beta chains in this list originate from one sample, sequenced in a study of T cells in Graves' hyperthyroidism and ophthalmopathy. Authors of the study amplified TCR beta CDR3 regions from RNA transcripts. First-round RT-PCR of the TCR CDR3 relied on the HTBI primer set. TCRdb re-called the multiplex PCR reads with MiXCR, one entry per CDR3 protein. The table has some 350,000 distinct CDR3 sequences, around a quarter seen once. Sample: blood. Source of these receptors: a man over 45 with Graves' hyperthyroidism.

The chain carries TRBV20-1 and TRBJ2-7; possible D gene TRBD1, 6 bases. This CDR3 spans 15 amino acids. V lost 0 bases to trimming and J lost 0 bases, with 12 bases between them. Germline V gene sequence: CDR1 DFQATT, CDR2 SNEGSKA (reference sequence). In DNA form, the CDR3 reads TGCAGTGCTAGAGATCCCACAGGGAGCTCCTACGAGCAGTACTTC. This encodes CSARDPTGSSYEQYF.

The CDR3 region is CASIYTREETQYF. The DNA for the CDR3 is TGTGCCAGCATCTACACCAGGGAAGAGACCCAGTACTTC. The chain recombines TRBV2 with TRBJ2-5; maybe TRBD1 (5 bases). The CDR3 contains 13 residues. CDR1 is SNHLY and CDR2 is FYNNEI in the germline V gene. Between the trimmed V and J ends, which lost 7 bases and 3 bases, there was a span of 12 bases.

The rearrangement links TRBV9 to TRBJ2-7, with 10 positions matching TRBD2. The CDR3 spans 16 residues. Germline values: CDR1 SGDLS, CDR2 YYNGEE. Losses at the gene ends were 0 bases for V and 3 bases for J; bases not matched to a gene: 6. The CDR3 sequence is CASSVEGTSAHYEQYF. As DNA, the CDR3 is TGTGCCAGCAGCGTAGAAGGGACTAGCGCCCACTACGAGCAGTACTTC. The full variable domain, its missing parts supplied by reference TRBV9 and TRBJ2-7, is DSGVTQTPKHLITATGQRVTLRCSPRSGDLSVYWYQQSLDQGLQFLIQYYNGEERAKGNILERFSAQQFPDLHSELNLSSLELGDSALYFCASSVEGTSAHYEQYFGPGTRLTVT.

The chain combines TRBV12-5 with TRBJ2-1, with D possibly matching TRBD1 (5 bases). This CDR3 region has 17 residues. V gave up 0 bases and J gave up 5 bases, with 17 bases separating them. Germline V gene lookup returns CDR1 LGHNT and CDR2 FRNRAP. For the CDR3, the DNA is TGTGCTAGTGGTTTGGTACTTCGGAAGGAGACAGACAATGAGCAGTTCTTC. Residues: CASGLVLRKETDNEQFF.

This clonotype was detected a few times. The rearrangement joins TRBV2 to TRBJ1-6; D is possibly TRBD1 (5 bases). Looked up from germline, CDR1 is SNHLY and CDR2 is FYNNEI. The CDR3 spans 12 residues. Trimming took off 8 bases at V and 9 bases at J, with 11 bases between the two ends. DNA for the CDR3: TGTGCCAGCGGGACTATGGCTTCACCCCTCCACTTT. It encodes CASGTMASPLHF.

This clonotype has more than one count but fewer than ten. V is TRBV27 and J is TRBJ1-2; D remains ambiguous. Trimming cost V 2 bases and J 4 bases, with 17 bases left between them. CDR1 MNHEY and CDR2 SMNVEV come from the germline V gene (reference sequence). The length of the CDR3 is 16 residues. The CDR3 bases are TGTGCCAGCAGTTTAGGGTCGTTGGGCAGGATCTATGGCTACACCTTC. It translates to CASSLGSLGRIYGYTF.

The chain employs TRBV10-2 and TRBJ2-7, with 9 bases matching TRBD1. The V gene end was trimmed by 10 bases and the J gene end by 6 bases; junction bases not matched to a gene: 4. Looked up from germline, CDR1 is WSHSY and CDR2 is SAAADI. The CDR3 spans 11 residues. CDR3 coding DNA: TGCGCCACCGACAGGGGGGGCGAGCAGTACTTC. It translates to CATDRGGEQYF.

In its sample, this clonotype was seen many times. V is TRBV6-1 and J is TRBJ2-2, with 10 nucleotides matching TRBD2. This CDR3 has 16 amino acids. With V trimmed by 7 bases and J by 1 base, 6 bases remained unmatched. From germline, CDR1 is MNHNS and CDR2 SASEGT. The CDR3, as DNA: TGTGCCAGCACCGCCCGGACTAGCGGGAACACCGGGGAGCTGTTTTTT. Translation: CASTARTSGNTGELFF.

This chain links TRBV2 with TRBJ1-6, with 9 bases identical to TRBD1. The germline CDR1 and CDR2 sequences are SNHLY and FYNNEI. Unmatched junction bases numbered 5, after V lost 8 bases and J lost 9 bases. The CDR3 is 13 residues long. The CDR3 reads CASGGTGPSPLHF. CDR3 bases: TGTGCCAGCGGAGGGACAGGGCCTTCACCCCTCCACTTT.

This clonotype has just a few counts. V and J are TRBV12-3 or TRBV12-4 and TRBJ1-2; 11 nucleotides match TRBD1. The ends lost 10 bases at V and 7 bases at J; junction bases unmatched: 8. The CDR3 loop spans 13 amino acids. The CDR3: CATSRDRGVGYTF. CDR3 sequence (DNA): TGTGCCACATCCCGGGACAGGGGGGTTGGCTACACCTTC.

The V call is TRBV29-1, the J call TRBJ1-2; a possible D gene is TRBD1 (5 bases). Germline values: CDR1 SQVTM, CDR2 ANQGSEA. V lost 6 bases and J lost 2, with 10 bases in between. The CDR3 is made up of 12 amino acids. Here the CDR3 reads CSVREGNYGYTF. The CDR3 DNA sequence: TGCAGCGTCAGGGAGGGGAACTATGGCTACACCTTC.

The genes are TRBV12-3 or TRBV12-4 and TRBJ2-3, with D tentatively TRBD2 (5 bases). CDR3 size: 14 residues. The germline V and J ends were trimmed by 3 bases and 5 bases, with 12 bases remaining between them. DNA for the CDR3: TGTGCCAGCAGTTTGTTAATAGCGAAAGATACGCAGTATTTT. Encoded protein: CASSLLIAKDTQYF.

The CDR3 sequence: CASVGSRADGYEQYF. CDR3 coding DNA: TGTGCCAGCGTGGGGTCTAGGGCTGATGGCTACGAGCAGTACTTC. This sequence joins TRBV7-9 and TRBJ2-7; D ambiguous. Germline V gene lookup returns CDR1 SEHNR and CDR2 FQNEAQ (reference sequence). The ends were cut back, 8 bases at V and 3 bases at J, with 20 bases in the middle. CDR3 length: 15 residues.

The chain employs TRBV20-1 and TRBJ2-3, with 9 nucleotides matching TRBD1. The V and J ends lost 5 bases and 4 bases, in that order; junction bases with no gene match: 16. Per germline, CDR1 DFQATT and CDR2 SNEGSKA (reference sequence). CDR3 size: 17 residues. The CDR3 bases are TGCAGTGCTGGCCTACCGTTGACAGGGGGTATCGCAGATACGCAGTATTTT. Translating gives CSAGLPLTGGIADTQYF.

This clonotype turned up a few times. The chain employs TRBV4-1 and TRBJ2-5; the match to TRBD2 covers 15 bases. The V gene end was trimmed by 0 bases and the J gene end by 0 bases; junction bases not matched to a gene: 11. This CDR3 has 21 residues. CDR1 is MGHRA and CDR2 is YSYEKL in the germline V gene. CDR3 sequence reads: CASSQDSGTSGRLQYQETQYF. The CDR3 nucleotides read TGCGCCAGCAGCCAAGATTCCGGGACTAGCGGGAGGCTCCAGTACCAAGAGACCCAGTACTTC.

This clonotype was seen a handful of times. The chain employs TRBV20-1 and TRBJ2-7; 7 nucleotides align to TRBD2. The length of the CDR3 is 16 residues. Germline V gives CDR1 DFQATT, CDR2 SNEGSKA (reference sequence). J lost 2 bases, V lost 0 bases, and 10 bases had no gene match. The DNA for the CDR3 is TGCAGTGCTAGAGACCTAGAGGGAGGGCCCGCCTACGAGCAGTACTTC. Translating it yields CSARDLEGGPAYEQYF.

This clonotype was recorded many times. CDR3 nucleotide sequence: TGTGCCAGCAGTTTACCCCGTTCACTAGCGCATTACAATGAGCAGTTCTTC. Translation gives CASSLPRSLAHYNEQFF. J is TRBJ2-1 and V is TRBV28; 7 nucleotides line up with TRBD2. V lost 2 bases to trimming and J lost 4 bases; unmatched junction nucleotides: 11. The CDR3 runs to 17 residues. Germline CDR1 reads MDHEN; CDR2 reads SYDVKM.

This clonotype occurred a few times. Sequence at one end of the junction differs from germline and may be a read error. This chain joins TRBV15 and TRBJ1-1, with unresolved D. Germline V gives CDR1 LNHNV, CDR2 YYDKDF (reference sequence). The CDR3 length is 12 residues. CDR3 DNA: TGTGCCACCAGCGGAGAGTGGAATGAAGCTTTCTTT. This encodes CATSGEWNEAFF.

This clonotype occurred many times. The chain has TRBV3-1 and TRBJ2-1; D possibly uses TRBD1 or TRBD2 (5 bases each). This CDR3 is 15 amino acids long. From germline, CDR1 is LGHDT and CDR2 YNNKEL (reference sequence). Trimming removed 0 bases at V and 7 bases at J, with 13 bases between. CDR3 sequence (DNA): TGTGCCAGCAGCCAAGATGGGACCCTCTGGAATGAGCAGTTCTTC. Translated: CASSQDGTLWNEQFF.

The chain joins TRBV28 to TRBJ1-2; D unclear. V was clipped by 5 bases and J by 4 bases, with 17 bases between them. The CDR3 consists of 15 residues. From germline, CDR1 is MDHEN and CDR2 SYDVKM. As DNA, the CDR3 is TGTGCCAGCAGTCCGACGCCCACACTGGTCTATGGCTACACCTTC. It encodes CASSPTPTLVYGYTF.

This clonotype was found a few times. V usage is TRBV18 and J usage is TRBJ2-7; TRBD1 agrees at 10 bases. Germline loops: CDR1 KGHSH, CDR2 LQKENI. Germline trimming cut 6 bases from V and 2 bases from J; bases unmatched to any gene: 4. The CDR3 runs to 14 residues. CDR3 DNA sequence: TGTGCCAGCTCCGGACAGGGGGTTACCTACGAGCAGTACTTC. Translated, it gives CASSGQGVTYEQYF.

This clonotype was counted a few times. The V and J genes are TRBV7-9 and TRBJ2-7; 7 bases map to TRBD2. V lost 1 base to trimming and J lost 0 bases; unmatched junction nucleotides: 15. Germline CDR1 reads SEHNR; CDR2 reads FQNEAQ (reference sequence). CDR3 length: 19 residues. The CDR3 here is CASSLDTGGSFPYSYEQYF. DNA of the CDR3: TGTGCCAGCAGCTTAGATACCGGCGGGAGTTTCCCATACTCCTACGAGCAGTACTTC. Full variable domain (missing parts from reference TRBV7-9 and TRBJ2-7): DTGVSQNPRHKITKRGQNVTFRCDPISEHNRLYWYRQTLGQGPEFLTYFQNEAQLEKSRLLSDRFSAERPKGSFSTLEIQRTEQGDSAMYLCASSLDTGGSFPYSYEQYFGPGTRLTVT.

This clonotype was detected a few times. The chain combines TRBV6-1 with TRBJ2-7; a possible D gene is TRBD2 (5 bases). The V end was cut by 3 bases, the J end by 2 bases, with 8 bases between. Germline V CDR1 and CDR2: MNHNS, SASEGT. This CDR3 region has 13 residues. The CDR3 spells CASSDGEAYEQYF. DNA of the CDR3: TGTGCCAGCAGTGACGGGGAAGCCTACGAGCAGTACTTC.

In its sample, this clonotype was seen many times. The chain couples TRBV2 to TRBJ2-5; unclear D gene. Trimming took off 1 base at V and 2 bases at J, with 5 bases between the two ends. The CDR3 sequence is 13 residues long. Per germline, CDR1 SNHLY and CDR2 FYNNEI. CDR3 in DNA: TGTGCCAGCAGTGAAGGGGCACAAGAGACCCAGTACTTC. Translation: CASSEGAQETQYF.

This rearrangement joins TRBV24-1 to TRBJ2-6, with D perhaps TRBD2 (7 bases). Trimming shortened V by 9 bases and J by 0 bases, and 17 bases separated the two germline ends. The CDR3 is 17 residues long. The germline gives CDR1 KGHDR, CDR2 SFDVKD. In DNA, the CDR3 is TGTGCCACCGGAGGGGGGGACCCCATCTCTGGGGCCAACGTCCTGACTTTC. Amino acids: CATGGGDPISGANVLTF.

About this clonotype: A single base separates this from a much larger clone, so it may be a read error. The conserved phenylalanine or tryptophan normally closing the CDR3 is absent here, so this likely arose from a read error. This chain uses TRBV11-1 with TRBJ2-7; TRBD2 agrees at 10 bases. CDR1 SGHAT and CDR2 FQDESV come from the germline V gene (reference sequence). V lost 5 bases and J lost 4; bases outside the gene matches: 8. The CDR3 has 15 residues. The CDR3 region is CASSQETSGKYEQYL. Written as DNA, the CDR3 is TGTGCCAGCAGCCAGGAAACTAGCGGGAAATACGAGCAGTACCTC.

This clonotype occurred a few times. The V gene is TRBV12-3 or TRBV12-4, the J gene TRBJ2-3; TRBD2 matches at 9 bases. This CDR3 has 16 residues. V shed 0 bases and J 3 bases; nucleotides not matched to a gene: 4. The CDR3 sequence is CASSLASAGGTDTQYF. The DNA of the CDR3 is TGTGCCAGCAGTTTAGCGTCCGCGGGAGGGACAGATACGCAGTATTTT.

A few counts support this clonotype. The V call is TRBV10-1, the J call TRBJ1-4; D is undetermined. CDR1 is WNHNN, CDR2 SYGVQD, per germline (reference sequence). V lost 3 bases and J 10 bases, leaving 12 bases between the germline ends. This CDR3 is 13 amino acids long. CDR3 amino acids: CASSDDRGGKLFF. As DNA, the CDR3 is TGCGCCAGCAGTGATGACCGGGGAGGAAAACTGTTTTTT.

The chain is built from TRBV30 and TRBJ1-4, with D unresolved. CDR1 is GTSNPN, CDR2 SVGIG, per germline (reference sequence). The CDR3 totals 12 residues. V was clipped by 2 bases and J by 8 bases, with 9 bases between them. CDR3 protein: CAWSSIKEKLFF. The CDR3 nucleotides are TGTGCCTGGAGTAGCATAAAAGAAAAACTGTTTTTT.

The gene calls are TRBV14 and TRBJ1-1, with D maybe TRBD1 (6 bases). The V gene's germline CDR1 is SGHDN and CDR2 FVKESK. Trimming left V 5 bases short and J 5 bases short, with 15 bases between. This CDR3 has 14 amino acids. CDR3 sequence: CASSLLQGETEAFF. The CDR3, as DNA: TGTGCCAGCAGCTTATTACAGGGTGAAACTGAAGCTTTCTTT.